This TCR beta chain was recovered during a study of T cells in Graves' hyperthyroidism and ophthalmopathy. This CDR3 comprises 12 residues. V was shortened by 1 base and J by 7 bases, with 10 bases between the two germline ends. Per germline, CDR1 SQVTM and CDR2 ANQGSEA. The study excluded patients with uncontrolled infection, other autoimmune disease, pregnancy or lactation. In regard to this clonotype: Since a much larger clone is just one base distant, this may be a read error. This is likely a read error, given that the CDR3 carries no conserved phenylalanine or tryptophan at its end.

Regions amplified from RNA transcripts were the TCR beta CDR3 regions. HTBI primers drove first-round RT-PCR of the TCR CDR3. One entry per CDR3 protein results from TCRdb running MiXCR on the multiplex PCR reads. The sample carries 660,000 or so distinct CDR3 sequences, 45% recorded once. V usage is TRBV29-1 and J usage is TRBJ1-1; D possibly corresponds to TRBD1 (5 bases). Sequenced sample: peripheral blood or thyroid tissue (not recorded which). The source of this sequence is an adult man with Graves' disease, either hyperthyroidism or ophthalmopathy (not recorded which). CDR3 DNA sequence: TGCAGCGTTGAAGGTCCAGGGAGTGAAGCTTTCCTT. It translates to CSVEGPGSEAFL.